This TCR beta chain comes out of a study of CD8+ T cells in alopecia areata. This clone was counted many times. Treatment noted: oral pan-JAK inhibitor, 5-10 mg twice daily. CDR3 size: 14 residues. Germline V gives CDR1 MGHDK, CDR2 SYGVNS. cDNA reverse transcribed from extracted RNA served as the sequencing template. Assay used: immunoSEQ multiplex PCR; TCRdb lists only in-frame clones, some missing. The sample includes around 180,000 clones, roughly three fifths of them seen just once. The chain is built from TRBV25-1 and TRBJ2-1, with a possible D match to TRBD2 (7 bases). This sequence was found in a human donor with alopecia areata. Sample: CD4+ T cells sorted from blood, taken around week 47, from a patient treated with tofacitinib. As DNA, the CDR3 is TGTGCGAGTTCTCTTGTGGGGGGGCCGAGTGAGCAGTTCTTC. Amino acid sequence: CASSLVGGPSEQFF.